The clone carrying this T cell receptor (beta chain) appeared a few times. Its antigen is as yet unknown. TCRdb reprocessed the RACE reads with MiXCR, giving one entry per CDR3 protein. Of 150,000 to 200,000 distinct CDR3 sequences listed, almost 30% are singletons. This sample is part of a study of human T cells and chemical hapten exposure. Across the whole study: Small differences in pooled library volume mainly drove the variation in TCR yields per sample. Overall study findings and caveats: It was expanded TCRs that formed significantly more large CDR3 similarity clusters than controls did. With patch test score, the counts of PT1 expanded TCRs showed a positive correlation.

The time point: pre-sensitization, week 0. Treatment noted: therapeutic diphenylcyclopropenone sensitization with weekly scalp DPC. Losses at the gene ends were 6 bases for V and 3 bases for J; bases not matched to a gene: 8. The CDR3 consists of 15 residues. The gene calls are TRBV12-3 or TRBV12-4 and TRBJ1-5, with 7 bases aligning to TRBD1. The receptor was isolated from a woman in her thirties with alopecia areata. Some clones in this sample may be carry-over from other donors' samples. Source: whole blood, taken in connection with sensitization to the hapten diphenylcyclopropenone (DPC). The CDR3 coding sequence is TGTGCCAGCAGACCACAGGGGCTTACCAATCAGCCCCAGCATTTT. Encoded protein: CASRPQGLTNQPQHF.